This TCR beta chain came from a study of T cells in Graves' hyperthyroidism and ophthalmopathy. Study-wide points: With a median lead of around 6.7 months before onset, the model predicted ophthalmopathy. Classification by a 13 V-J model distinguished ophthalmopathy from stable hyperthyroidism.

The CDR3 has 16 residues. The V gene end was trimmed by 2 bases and the J gene end by 0 bases; junction bases not matched to a gene: 1. Many counts were recorded for this clonotype. The antigen is undetermined. A NOSPECS grade of at least 4, a Clinical Activity Score of at least 3 and duration under 3 months were recorded in ophthalmopathy patients. There were TCR beta CDR3 regions amplified from RNA transcripts. HTBI primers were used for first-round RT-PCR of the TCR CDR3. TCRdb re-derived calls from the multiplex PCR reads in MiXCR, one entry per CDR3 protein. The table has about 480,000 distinct CDR3 sequences, about 20% seen once.

This TCR came from a woman in her 70s with Graves' ophthalmopathy. This rearrangement joins TRBV12-3 or TRBV12-4 to TRBJ2-2; 9 positions agree with TRBD2. The specimen was blood. CDR3 in DNA: TGTGCCAGCAGTTTAATAGCGGGAGCGAACACCGGGGAGCTGTTTTTT. Translating it yields CASSLIAGANTGELFF.